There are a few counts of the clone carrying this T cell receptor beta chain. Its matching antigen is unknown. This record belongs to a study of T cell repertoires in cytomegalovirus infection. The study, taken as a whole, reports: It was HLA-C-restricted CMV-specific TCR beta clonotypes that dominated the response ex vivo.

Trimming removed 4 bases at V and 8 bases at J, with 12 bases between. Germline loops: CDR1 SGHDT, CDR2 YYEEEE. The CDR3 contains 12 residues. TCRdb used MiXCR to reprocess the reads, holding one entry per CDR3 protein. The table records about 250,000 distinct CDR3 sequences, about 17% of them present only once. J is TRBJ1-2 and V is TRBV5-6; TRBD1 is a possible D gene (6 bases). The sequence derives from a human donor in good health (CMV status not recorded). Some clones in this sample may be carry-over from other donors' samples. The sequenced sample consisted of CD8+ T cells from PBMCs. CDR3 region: CASSAGHSGYTF. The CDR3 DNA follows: TGTGCCAGCAGCGCGGGACACTCGGGCTACACCTTC.